One sample yielded the 9 T cell receptor beta chains listed below, sequenced in a study of patients and donors after allogeneic stem cell transplantation. TCRdb independently ran MiXCR on the RT-PCR reads; one entry per CDR3 protein. The sample holds about a million distinct CDR3 sequences, under 20% seen once. The sequenced sample was blood, either unsorted or a sorted T cell fraction (not recorded which). The receptors derive from a human donor who was either an allogeneic HSCT recipient or a stem cell or donor lymphocyte infusion donor (not recorded which). It is not recorded whose cells these are; they may come from a transplant donor.

This clonotype was recorded a few times. The V and J genes are TRBV20-1 and TRBJ2-3; D possibly corresponds to TRBD2 (5 bases). V was pared by 3 bases and J by 5 bases, with 9 bases between. Per germline, CDR1 DFQATT and CDR2 SNEGSKA (reference sequence). The CDR3 covers 12 residues. The CDR3, as DNA: TGCAGTGCTAGCGGAGGAGTAGATACGCAGTATTTT. This sequence encodes CSASGGVDTQYF.

This clonotype was observed a few times. The chain combines TRBV28 with TRBJ2-1; 8 bases line up with TRBD1. The germline V gene encodes CDR1 MDHEN and CDR2 SYDVKM. V was pared by 5 bases and J by 8 bases, with 11 bases of the junction left unmatched. The CDR3 totals 15 residues. The CDR3 sequence is CASSPRQGIMDEQFF. Written as DNA, the CDR3 is TGTGCCAGCAGTCCAAGACAGGGGATTATGGATGAGCAGTTCTTC. The full variable domain, its missing parts supplied by reference TRBV28 and TRBJ2-1, is DVKVTQSSRYLVKRTGEKVFLECVQDMDHENMFWYRQDPGLGLRLIYFSYDVKMKEKGDIPEGYSVSREKKERFSLILESASTNQTSMYLCASSPRQGIMDEQFFGPGTRLTVL.

J is TRBJ1-3 and V is TRBV12-3 or TRBV12-4; D not certain. V dropped 6 bases and J dropped 1 base, with 7 bases sitting between them. The CDR3 covers 13 residues. CDR3 amino acids: CASSPWSGNTIYF. CDR3 in DNA: TGTGCCAGCAGCCCATGGTCTGGAAACACCATATATTTT.

This clonotype was seen a few times. CDR3 bases: TGCGCCAGCAGCTTGGCCCCAGACAGGAACACTGAAGCTTTCTTT. Amino acids: CASSLAPDRNTEAFF. This rearrangement joins TRBV5-1 to TRBJ1-1, with D tentatively TRBD1 (5 bases). The V end was cut by 0 bases, the J end by 1 base, with 10 bases between. The CDR3 has 15 residues. From germline, CDR1 is SGHRS and CDR2 YFSETQ.

The V gene is TRBV19, the J gene TRBJ1-2; possibly TRBD1 for D (6 bases). Germline V gene data show CDR1 as LNHDA and CDR2 as SQIVND (reference sequence). The CDR3 totals 13 residues. Trimming shortened V by 3 bases and J by 6 bases, and 11 bases separated the two germline ends. The CDR3 spells CASSIGGGNGYTF. CDR3 DNA: TGTGCCAGTAGTATTGGAGGGGGTAATGGCTACACCTTC.

CDR3 sequence reads: CASSQGGARYEQYF. The CDR3 nucleotides read TGCGCCAGCAGCCAAGGAGGGGCTCGGTACGAGCAGTACTTC. The chain is built from TRBV4-1 and TRBJ2-7; D tentatively fits TRBD1 or TRBD2 (5 bases each). This CDR3 contains 14 residues. V was shortened by 1 base and J by 4 bases, with 11 bases between the two germline ends. Germline V gene lookup returns CDR1 MGHRA and CDR2 YSYEKL.

The chain combines TRBV7-6 with TRBJ2-5; possible D gene TRBD1, 6 bases. The CDR3 sequence is 16 residues long. The V and J ends lost 5 bases and 0 bases respectively, with 16 bases between them. CDR1 and CDR2 (germline): SGHVS, FNYEAQ. CDR3 coding DNA: TGTGCCAGCAGCCCGAGCAGGACAGAGTACCAAGAGACCCAGTACTTC. Translation: CASSPSRTEYQETQYF.

This rearrangement joins TRBV14 to TRBJ2-1; D tentatively reads TRBD1 or TRBD2 (5 bases each). The germline gives CDR1 SGHDN, CDR2 FVKESK. The CDR3 is made up of 14 amino acids. The V and J ends lost 4 bases and 8 bases respectively, with 15 bases between them. DNA of the CDR3: TGTGCCAGCAGCCCCTCCGGTGGGGGTCATGAGCAGTTCTTC. Translation: CASSPSGGGHEQFF.

This clonotype was counted a few times. The chain uses TRBV7-9 and TRBJ2-1; weak D call: TRBD1 (5 bases). The CDR3 is 15 amino acids. V gave up 4 bases and J gave up 6 bases, with 16 bases separating them. The germline V gene encodes CDR1 SEHNR and CDR2 FQNEAQ (reference sequence). The CDR3 region is CASSSRPGWGNEQFF. Written as DNA, the CDR3 is TGTGCCAGCAGCTCCAGGCCAGGGTGGGGCAATGAGCAGTTCTTC.